Each of the 15 T cell receptor beta chains below was sequenced from the same sample in a study of T-cell memory formation after mild COVID-19. Each CDR3 protein is one row after TCRdb ran MiXCR on the 5' RACE reads. The table includes 410,000 or so distinct CDR3 sequences, 23% detected once. The material sequenced was PBMCs or a T cell subset sorted from them (not recorded which). The receptors originated from an adult woman who had mild COVID-19 (a few samples of this study predate the infection). Cell type and time point are not known.

J is TRBJ2-4 and V is TRBV3-1; the D is unclear. This CDR3 is built from 17 residues. Germline V gene lookup returns CDR1 LGHDT and CDR2 YNNKEL (reference sequence). V dropped 5 bases and J dropped 1 base, with 18 bases sitting between them. The CDR3 DNA reads TGTGCCAGCAGCTCCCAGCCCCTCCTTGGGGCCAAAAACATTCAGTACTTC. Residues: CASSSQPLLGAKNIQYF.

This clonotype showed up just a few times. The chain recombines TRBV7-7 with TRBJ2-1; D remains ambiguous. Looked up from germline, CDR1 is SSHAT and CDR2 is FNYEAQ (reference sequence). V was cut by 2 bases and J by 5 bases, with 7 bases left in between. This CDR3 spans 13 amino acids. The CDR3: CASSLYGNNEQFF. CDR3 nucleotides: TGTGCCAGCAGCTTATACGGTAACAATGAGCAGTTCTTC.

The J gene is TRBJ2-3, the V gene TRBV12-3 or TRBV12-4, with D uncertain. This CDR3 spans 12 amino acids. V was cut by 6 bases and J by 6 bases, with 10 bases left in between. This CDR3 reads CASSQIRDTQYF. The CDR3 DNA reads as TGTGCCAGCAGCCAGATTCGGGATACGCAGTATTTT.

The CDR3 region has the DNA TGTGCCAGCAGCTTAGACCAAGGGGCCGGTGAGCAGTTCTTC. Protein product: CASSLDQGAGEQFF. The chain combines TRBV7-2 with TRBJ2-1; tentative D call: TRBD1 (5 bases). Deletions cut 1 base from V and 9 bases from J, with 13 bases between. Germline assignment: CDR1 SGHTA and CDR2 FQGNSA. This CDR3 spans 14 amino acids.

This clonotype was observed a handful of times. The chain is built from TRBV5-1 and TRBJ1-2; D ambiguous. The CDR3 covers 13 residues. Germline CDR1 reads SGHRS; CDR2 reads YFSETQ. V was trimmed by 0 bases and J by 8 bases, leaving 11 bases between them. CDR3 sequence: CASSLVGEEGYTF. CDR3 nucleotides: TGCGCCAGCAGCTTGGTGGGAGAGGAGGGCTACACCTTC.

The chain employs TRBV12-3 or TRBV12-4 and TRBJ1-3, with 7 bases lining up with TRBD1. With V trimmed by 3 bases and J by 4 bases, 3 bases remained unmatched. The CDR3 loop spans 14 amino acids. In DNA form, the CDR3 reads TGTGCCAGCAGTTTCAGAGGGGGCGGAAACACCATATATTTT. It is translated as CASSFRGGGNTIYF.

This clonotype was found a few times. The rearrangement joins TRBV11-3 to TRBJ2-2; D is ambiguous. The V and J ends lost 3 bases and 0 bases respectively, with 8 bases between them. This CDR3 contains 15 residues. Germline-derived CDR1 and CDR2 are SGHNT and YENEEA. The CDR3 sequence: CASSLGFANTGELFF. The CDR3 coding sequence is TGTGCCAGCAGCTTGGGGTTCGCGAACACCGGGGAGCTGTTTTTT.

This clonotype was counted many times. V and J are TRBV7-6 and TRBJ2-7, with TRBD1 matching over 9 bases. Germline V lookup: CDR1 SGHVS, CDR2 FNYEAQ. With 2 bases clipped from V and 4 bases from J, the junction kept 9 bases outside the gene matches. The CDR3 contains 16 residues. The CDR3 DNA reads TGTGCCAGCAGCTTACTCGAGGGGACAGGGACTTACGAGCAGTACTTC. This gives the protein CASSLLEGTGTYEQYF. Combining the CDR3 with reference TRBV7-6 and TRBJ2-7 gives the whole variable domain GAGVSQSPRYKVTKRGQDVALRCDPISGHVSLYWYRQALGQGPEFLTYFNYEAQQDKSGLPNDRFSAERPEGSISTLTIQRTEQRDSAMYRCASSLLEGTGTYEQYFGPGTRLTVT.

In its sample, this clonotype was seen a few times. The J gene is TRBJ1-1, the V gene TRBV6-6; no clear D. Trimming removed 5 bases from V and 5 bases from J, with 9 bases in between. The length of the CDR3 is 12 residues. CDR1 MNHNY and CDR2 SVGAGI come from the germline V gene (reference sequence). The CDR3 loop reads CASSPSWTEAFF. For the CDR3, the DNA is TGTGCCAGCAGTCCCTCCTGGACTGAAGCTTTCTTT.

This clonotype was counted a few times. The chain couples TRBV24-1 to TRBJ2-1, with D unclear. V was shortened by 4 bases and J by 0 bases, with 6 bases between the two germline ends. This CDR3 has 14 residues. Germline CDR1 is KGHDR and CDR2 is SFDVKD. The CDR3 loop is CATSDSSSYNEQFF. CDR3 nucleotide sequence: TGTGCCACCAGTGACTCCTCCTCCTACAATGAGCAGTTCTTC.

This clonotype showed up just a few times. This rearrangement joins TRBV12-3 or TRBV12-4 to TRBJ1-6; D uncertain. CDR3 size: 15 residues. V was shortened by 1 base and J by 9 bases, with 13 bases between the two germline ends. As DNA, the CDR3 is TGTGCCAGCAGTTTAGGGGTGGGCTGGAGTTCACCCCTCCACTTT. Translation gives CASSLGVGWSSPLHF.

The J gene is TRBJ1-5, the V gene TRBV2; D call uncertain. The CDR3 sequence is 12 residues long. The germline V gene has CDR1 SNHLY and CDR2 FYNNEI. V was pared by 5 bases and J by 5 bases, with 7 bases between. CDR3 residues: CASSIGHQPQHF. CDR3 coding DNA: TGTGCCAGCAGTATCGGCCATCAGCCCCAGCATTTT.

This chain uses TRBV14 with TRBJ2-3; no clear D gene. V lost 4 bases and J 3 bases, leaving 20 bases between the germline ends. The CDR3 has 17 amino acids. Germline CDR1 is SGHDN and CDR2 is FVKESK. CDR3 in DNA: TGTGCCAGCAGCCCATACTCAGTAGGGTCGGTGACAGATACGCAGTATTTT. It yields the protein CASSPYSVGSVTDTQYF. The full variable domain, rest sourced from reference TRBV14 and TRBJ2-3, is EAGVTQFPSHSVIEKGQTVTLRCDPISGHDNLYWYRRVMGKEIKFLLHFVKESKQDESGMPNNRFLAERTGGTYSTLKVQPAELEDSGVYFCASSPYSVGSVTDTQYFGPGTRLTVL.

V usage is TRBV5-1 and J usage is TRBJ1-1; D is uncertain. CDR3 length: 14 amino acids. Trimming left V 2 bases short and J 1 base short, with 9 bases between. Per germline, CDR1 SGHRS and CDR2 YFSETQ. CDR3 bases: TGCGCCAGCAGCTTTCTGGCAGGGAACACTGAAGCTTTCTTT. It specifies CASSFLAGNTEAFF.

This chain connects TRBV2 to TRBJ2-5; D not certain. Germline V gene sequence: CDR1 SNHLY, CDR2 FYNNEI. Trimming took off 6 bases at V and 3 bases at J, with 11 bases between the two ends. This CDR3 has 13 amino acids. CDR3 DNA: TGTGCCAGCAGGCTCGACCAGGAAGAGACCCAGTACTTC. Translation gives CASRLDQEETQYF.